The rows below give T cell receptor beta chains drawn from one sample of a study of blood T cell repertoires in COVID-19. Measured with immunoSEQ multiplex PCR; TCRdb has only the in-frame clones, and not every one. The sample has more than 300,000 clones, around 87% seen once. What was sequenced was PBMCs or T cells enriched from blood (not recorded which). These receptors were taken from a man aged 40-55 years in a cohort exposed to, infected with or recovered from COVID-19 (not recorded which). Both conserved end residues are part of each CDR3. Each record gives: V gene, CDR3 length, D gene, clone size, J gene, CDR3 DNA, CDR3 protein. The D gene is left open where the match is weak. A row's size may be missing; if present it is once, few, many or a size class.

TRBV19	14	-	-	TRBJ1-2	TGTGCCAGTAGTCCTGACAGGCGTAACTATGGCTACACCTTC	CASSPDRRNYGYTF
TRBV5-1	13	-	few	TRBJ2-3	TGCGCCAGCAGCTTCCCAGGGGACGATACGCAGTATTTT	CASSFPGDDTQYF
TRBV5-1	15	TRBD2	-	TRBJ2-7	TGCGCCAGCAGCTCCATGACTAGCGGGGTGGGCGAGCAGTACTTC	CASSSMTSGVGEQYF
TRBV18	14	-	-	TRBJ1-2	TGTGCCAGCTCACCAGACAGAGCTAACTATGGCTACACCTTC	CASSPDRANYGYTF
TRBV4-1	13	TRBD1	-	TRBJ1-2	TGCGCCAGCAGCCCGAGCCTGGACAGGGTGAACACCTTC	CASSPSLDRVNTF
TRBV29-1	14	TRBD2	-	TRBJ2-5	TGCAGCGTTCTGAGGAGGCGGGAGGGAGAGACCCAGTACTTC	CSVLRRREGETQYF
TRBV9	13	-	-	TRBJ1-1	TGTGCCAGCAGCGTAAAGGAGGGCAGAGAAGCTTTCTTT	CASSVKEGREAFF
TRBV28	14	TRBD2	-	TRBJ2-3	TGTGCCAGCAGTGGCGGGAGGGCCCCAGATACGCAGTATTTT	CASSGGRAPDTQYF
TRBV3-1/TRBV3-2	18	TRBD2	-	TRBJ2-3	TGTGCCAGCAGCCAAGAGGGACTAGCGGGGTCTAGCACAGATACGCAGTATTTT	CASSQEGLAGSSTDTQYF
TRBV18	13	-	-	TRBJ1-1	TGTGCCAGCTCAACCCTAGAGGACACTGAAGCTTTCTTT	CASSTLEDTEAFF
TRBV5-1	14	-	-	TRBJ1-2	TGCGCCAGCAGCTTGGGGACAGATCACTATGGCTACACCTTC	CASSLGTDHYGYTF
TRBV19	15	-	-	TRBJ1-4	TGTGCCAGTAGTATACAGGGCGGACCTAATGAAAAACTGTTTTTT	CASSIQGGPNEKLFF
TRBV5-8	13	-	-	TRBJ1-4	TGTGCCAGCAGCTTAACAGCTAATGAAAAACTGTTTTTT	CASSLTANEKLFF
TRBV19	12	-	few	TRBJ2-1	TGTGCCAGTAGCCTAAAGTTTAATGAGCAGTTCTTC	CASSLKFNEQFF
TRBV5-4	16	-	-	TRBJ2-7	TGTGCCAGCAGCCCTCAAAGCGGGTACTCCTCCTACGAGCAGTACTTC	CASSPQSGYSSYEQYF
TRBV19	13	-	-	TRBJ2-1	TGTGCCAGTAGTATGGGTTGGGCCAATGAGCAGTTCTTC	CASSMGWANEQFF
TRBV3-1/TRBV3-2	15	-	-	TRBJ2-5	TGTGCCAGCAGCCAAGATGGCTCCACAGGTGGGACCCAGTACTTC	CASSQDGSTGGTQYF
TRBV27	15	TRBD1	-	TRBJ2-7	TGTGCCAGCAGTTCAGAGGGACAGGGGGCGTACGAGCAGTACTTC	CASSSEGQGAYEQYF
TRBV5-1	13	TRBD1	-	TRBJ2-7	TGCGCCAGCAGCTTGGTGGACAGGGTCCGGCAGTACTTC	CASSLVDRVRQYF
TRBV29-1	13	TRBD1	few	TRBJ1-2	TGCAGCGTGTCGGAAGGACAGGACTATGGCTACACCTTC	CSVSEGQDYGYTF
TRBV15	17	TRBD1	-	TRBJ1-3	TGTGCCACCAGCAGAGAGCTACAGGGGAGCTCTGGAAACACCATATATTTT	CATSRELQGSSGNTIYF
TRBV12-5	14	-	-	TRBJ1-6	TGTGCTAGTGGTTTGACCTCCCGAGGCGGGGGCCTCCACTTT	CASGLTSRGGGLHF
TRBV6-1	15	TRBD1	-	TRBJ1-1	TGTGCCAGCAGTGAAGCGGGGATGACAGGGGTTTGGGCTTTCTTT	CASSEAGMTGVWAFF